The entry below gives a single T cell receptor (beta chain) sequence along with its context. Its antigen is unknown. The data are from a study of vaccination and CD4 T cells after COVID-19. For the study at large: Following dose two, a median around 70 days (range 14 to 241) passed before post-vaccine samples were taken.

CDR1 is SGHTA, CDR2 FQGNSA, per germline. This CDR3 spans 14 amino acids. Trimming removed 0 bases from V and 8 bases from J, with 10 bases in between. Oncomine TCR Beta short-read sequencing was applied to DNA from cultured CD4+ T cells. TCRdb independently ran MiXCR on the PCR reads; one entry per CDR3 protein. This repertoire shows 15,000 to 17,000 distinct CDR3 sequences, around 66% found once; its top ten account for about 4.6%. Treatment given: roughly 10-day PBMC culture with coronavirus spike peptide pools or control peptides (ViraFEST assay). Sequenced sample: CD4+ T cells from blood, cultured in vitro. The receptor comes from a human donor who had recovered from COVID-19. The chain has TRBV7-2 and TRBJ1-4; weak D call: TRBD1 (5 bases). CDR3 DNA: TGTGCCAGCAGCTTAGCAGGGGCGGGAGAAAAACTGTTTTTT. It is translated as CASSLAGAGEKLFF.